The 27 T cell receptor beta chains below come from one sample, sequenced in a study of shared clonotypes between healthy human individuals. Assay used: immunoSEQ multiplex PCR; TCRdb lists only in-frame clones, some missing. The sample yields approximately 2,000,000 clones, 85% to 95% seen once. The sequencing sample was made of naive CD4+ T cells from PBMCs. The subset is: CD45RA+ positively selected. The receptors here all came from a man aged 18 to 35 in good health. Some clones in this sample may be carry-over from other donors' samples.

The chain joins TRBV4-1 to TRBJ2-5; 7 nucleotides agree with TRBD2. V shed 2 bases and J 3 bases; nucleotides not matched to a gene: 3. CDR3 length equals 14 residues. CDR1 is MGHRA, CDR2 YSYEKL, per germline. CDR3 in DNA: TGCGCCAGCAGCCAACGGACTAGAGAAGAGACCCAGTACTTC. Residues: CASSQRTREETQYF.

The CDR3 nucleotides are TGTGCCAGCGGGACTAGCGGGAGGGCCCTAAATGAGCAGTTCTTC. Translation gives CASGTSGRALNEQFF. J is TRBJ2-1 and V is TRBV28, with 16 bases identical to TRBD2. The ends lost 8 bases at V and 7 bases at J; junction bases unmatched: 5. Per germline, CDR1 MDHEN and CDR2 SYDVKM. This CDR3 spans 15 amino acids.

V usage is TRBV6-6 and J usage is TRBJ1-5; D may be TRBD1 (6 bases). The CDR3 consists of 14 residues. Germline V CDR1 and CDR2: MNHNY, SVGAGI (reference sequence). Trimming removed 5 bases at V and 2 bases at J, with 10 bases between. In DNA, the CDR3 is TGTGCCAGCAGTAGACAGGCGGGCAATCAGCCCCAGCATTTT. Translation gives CASSRQAGNQPQHF.

The CDR3 reads CASSWGQREALDTQYF. Written as DNA, the CDR3 is TGCGCCAGCAGCTGGGGCCAGCGGGAGGCCCTGGATACGCAGTATTTT. V gene TRBV5-1 combines with J gene TRBJ2-3; TRBD2 agrees at 9 bases. The CDR3 spans 16 residues. The germline V gene encodes CDR1 SGHRS and CDR2 YFSETQ. V dropped 3 bases and J dropped 6; count of bases not matched to a gene: 11.

This clone was counted a single time. This chain links TRBV5-8 with TRBJ2-7; D is tentatively TRBD1 or TRBD2 (5 bases each). In germline, CDR1 is SGHTS, CDR2 YDEGEE. The CDR3 contains 17 residues. Trimming took off 4 bases at V and 5 bases at J, with 25 bases between the two ends. The CDR3 spells CASSATGTVPYRHEQYF. The CDR3 coding sequence is TGTGCCAGCAGCGCAACCGGGACGGTACCCTACCGTCACGAGCAGTACTTC.

The chain employs TRBV4-2 and TRBJ1-1; 12 nucleotides match TRBD1. The ends lost 4 bases at V and 5 bases at J; junction bases unmatched: 14. The CDR3 is made up of 18 amino acids. Looked up from germline, CDR1 is LGHNA and CDR2 is YNFKEQ. CDR3 sequence reads: CASSPWGRDRGQGTEAFF. The CDR3 coding sequence is TGTGCCAGCAGCCCCTGGGGGCGGGACAGGGGGCAGGGTACTGAAGCTTTCTTT.

This chain uses TRBV5-1 with TRBJ1-2; D is undetermined. Trimming removed 0 bases from V and 8 bases from J, with 11 bases in between. This CDR3 has 13 amino acids. Germline V CDR1 and CDR2: SGHRS, YFSETQ. CDR3 in amino acids: CASSLVPSGGYTF. In nucleotides, the CDR3 is TGCGCCAGCAGCTTGGTTCCATCGGGCGGCTACACCTTC. The variable domain in full, with the rest retrieved from reference TRBV5-1 and TRBJ1-2, is KAGVTQTPRYLIKTRGQQVTLSCSPISGHRSVSWYQQTPGQGLQFLFEYFSETQRNKGNFPGRFSGRQFSNSRSEMNVSTLELGDSALYLCASSLVPSGGYTFGSGTRLTVV.

This chain links TRBV28 with TRBJ2-7, with TRBD1 matching over 7 bases. The germline V gene has CDR1 MDHEN and CDR2 SYDVKM. Trimming took 6 bases from V and 5 from J; bases not matched to a gene: 10. The CDR3 has 14 residues. CDR3 nucleotide sequence: TGTGCCAGCAGCTATAGACAGGGTGCCCACGAGCAGTACTTC. Translation gives CASSYRQGAHEQYF. Combining the CDR3 with reference TRBV28 and TRBJ2-7 gives the whole variable domain DVKVTQSSRYLVKRTGEKVFLECVQDMDHENMFWYRQDPGLGLRLIYFSYDVKMKEKGDIPEGYSVSREKKERFSLILESASTNQTSMYLCASSYRQGAHEQYFGPGTRLTVT.

The J gene is TRBJ1-2, the V gene TRBV6-5, with D possibly TRBD1 on 5 matching bases. Germline V gene lookup returns CDR1 MNHEY and CDR2 SVGAGI. The ends were cut back, 2 bases at V and 6 bases at J, with 13 bases in the middle. There are 14 residues in the CDR3. CDR3 in amino acids: CASSYGTRGDGYTF. CDR3 sequence (DNA): TGTGCCAGCAGTTACGGGACCCGAGGGGATGGCTACACCTTC.

This chain joins TRBV27 and TRBJ2-1; TRBD1 matches 7 bases. CDR1 MNHEY and CDR2 SMNVEV come from the germline V gene (reference sequence). The CDR3 covers 15 residues. J lost 3 bases, V lost 2 bases, and 4 bases had no gene match. The CDR3 reads CASSLEGASYNEQFF. The CDR3 DNA reads as TGTGCCAGCAGTTTAGAGGGGGCCAGCTACAATGAGCAGTTCTTC.

The chain is built from TRBV7-3 and TRBJ2-1; TRBD2 matches 12 bases. The CDR3 sequence is 17 residues long. Trimming at V came to 4 bases and at J to 0 bases, leaving 4 bases not matched to a gene. Germline CDR1 reads SGHTA; CDR2 reads FQGTGA. CDR3 amino acids: CASSSQTSGSSYNEQFF. For the CDR3, the DNA is TGTGCCAGCAGCTCACAGACTAGCGGGAGCTCCTACAATGAGCAGTTCTTC.

The chain has TRBV7-2 and TRBJ1-4; no reliable D call. The V and J ends lost 4 bases and 7 bases respectively, with 1 base between them. The V gene's germline CDR1 is SGHTA and CDR2 FQGNSA. CDR3 size: 10 residues. The CDR3 loop is CASSSEKLFF. Written as DNA, the CDR3 is TGTGCCAGCAGCTCTGAAAAACTGTTTTTT.

The chain joins TRBV29-1 to TRBJ1-1; the D gene is possibly TRBD1 (5 bases). Germline V gene lookup returns CDR1 SQVTM and CDR2 ANQGSEA. The germline V and J ends were trimmed by 4 bases and 5 bases, with 20 bases remaining between them. The CDR3 has 15 residues. In DNA form, the CDR3 reads TGCAGCGTTGCGCAAAGGGGAGGGGCTATAACTGAAGCTTTCTTT. Translating it yields CSVAQRGGAITEAFF.

The rearrangement links TRBV4-3 to TRBJ2-1, with 8 bases that match TRBD2. Germline V gene data show CDR1 as LGHNA and CDR2 as YSLEER. Unmatched junction bases numbered 18, after V lost 3 bases and J lost 8 bases. The CDR3 runs 18 residues. This CDR3 reads CASSQGGSGAGVWDEQFF. CDR3 nucleotide sequence: TGCGCCAGCAGCCAGGGGGGTTCTGGAGCGGGAGTTTGGGATGAGCAGTTCTTC.

The chain combines TRBV11-2 with TRBJ2-3; 9 bases agree with TRBD2. This CDR3 has 17 residues. J was trimmed by 5 bases and V by 5 bases; bases with no gene match: 14. Germline V lookup: CDR1 SGHAT, CDR2 FQNNGV. In DNA, the CDR3 is TGTGCCAGCAGCATCACCTCCAGCGGGAGGCGGATAGATACGCAGTATTTT. This encodes CASSITSSGRRIDTQYF.

The CDR3 sequence: CASSYSVGALWETQYF. The CDR3 region has the DNA TGTGCCAGCAGTTACTCGGTCGGGGCTCTATGGGAGACCCAGTACTTC. V gene TRBV6-5 combines with J gene TRBJ2-5; TRBD1 or TRBD2 may be the D gene (5 bases each). CDR3 length: 16 amino acids. CDR1 is MNHEY and CDR2 is SVGAGI in the germline V gene. Trimming pared 0 bases from V and 5 bases from J, leaving 16 bases between.

The gene calls are TRBV5-6 and TRBJ2-1; 7 nucleotides match TRBD1. The CDR3 consists of 14 residues. Per the germline V gene, CDR1 is SGHDT and CDR2 is YYEEEE. The V and J ends lost 2 bases and 2 bases, in that order; junction bases with no gene match: 1. CDR3 protein: CASSFGTAYNEQFF. CDR3 in DNA: TGTGCCAGCAGCTTTGGGACAGCCTACAATGAGCAGTTCTTC.

This chain connects TRBV5-4 to TRBJ2-3; D is unresolved. Germline CDR1 and CDR2: SGHNT and YYREEE (reference sequence). V gave up 2 bases and J gave up 0 bases, with 4 bases separating them. The CDR3 consists of 13 residues. CDR3 in amino acids: CASSFWSTDTQYF. The CDR3 DNA follows: TGTGCCAGCAGCTTCTGGAGCACAGATACGCAGTATTTT.

This clone was picked up one time. V and J are TRBV2 and TRBJ2-5; tentative D call: TRBD1 (6 bases). The CDR3 runs 14 residues. The ends were cut back, 7 bases at V and 5 bases at J, with 17 bases in the middle. Germline CDR1 is SNHLY and CDR2 is FYNNEI. The CDR3, as DNA: TGTGCCAGCAATTCCCAGGGGCGGCGGGAGACCCAGTACTTC. This translates into CASNSQGRRETQYF. The full variable domain, in which reference TRBV2 and TRBJ2-5 provide the parts outside the CDR3, is EPEVTQTPSHQVTQMGQEVILRCVPISNHLYFYWYRQILGQKVEFLVSFYNNEISEKSEIFDDQFSVERPDGSNFTLKIRSTKLEDSAMYFCASNSQGRRETQYFGPGTRLLVL.

This chain uses TRBV7-3 with TRBJ2-6, with D tentatively TRBD1 (6 bases). V lost 1 base, J lost 2 bases, and 12 bases lay in between. Germline lookup yields CDR1 SGHTA and CDR2 FQGTGA. The CDR3 has 17 amino acids. Here the CDR3 reads CASSLMGAGAGANVLTF. The CDR3 region has the DNA TGTGCCAGCAGCTTAATGGGGGCAGGGGCTGGGGCCAACGTCCTGACTTTC.

The V and J genes are TRBV4-2 and TRBJ2-1; 9 bases line up with TRBD2. The V gene's germline CDR1 is LGHNA and CDR2 YNFKEQ. The V segment lost 2 bases and the J segment 7 bases; nucleotides outside the gene matches: 9. The CDR3 loop spans 16 amino acids. The CDR3 loop is CASSQLISGSLNEQFF. In DNA, the CDR3 is TGTGCCAGCAGCCAATTGATTAGCGGGAGCCTTAATGAGCAGTTCTTC.

The chain combines TRBV18 with TRBJ2-2; possible D gene TRBD1, 6 bases. CDR3 size: 15 residues. Trimming took 3 bases from V and 5 from J, leaving 13 bases between them. The germline V gene encodes CDR1 KGHSH and CDR2 LQKENI. CDR3 sequence reads: CASSPRTEVTGELFF. In DNA form, the CDR3 reads TGTGCCAGCTCACCCCGGACAGAGGTGACCGGGGAGCTGTTTTTT. The variable domain in full, with the rest retrieved from reference TRBV18 and TRBJ2-2, is NAGVMQNPRHLVRRRGQEARLRCSPMKGHSHVYWYRQLPEEGLKFMVYLQKENIIDESGMPKERFSAEFPKEGPSILRIQQVVRGDSAAYFCASSPRTEVTGELFFGEGSRLTVL.

The count of this clone is one. The rearrangement joins TRBV5-4 to TRBJ2-7; D gene uncertain. In germline, CDR1 is SGHNT, CDR2 YYREEE (reference sequence). CDR3 length: 14 amino acids. V gave up 3 bases and J gave up 6 bases, with 16 bases separating them. In DNA, the CDR3 is TGTGCCAGCAGCTCCCTGGACCTCCCGTTCGAGCAGTACTTC. Residues: CASSSLDLPFEQYF. The entire variable domain, with the rest obtained from reference TRBV5-4 and TRBJ2-7, is as follows: ETGVTQSPTHLIKTRGQQVTLRCSSQSGHNTVSWYQQALGQGPQFIFQYYREEENGRGNFPPRFSGLQFPNYSSELNVNALELDDSALYLCASSSLDLPFEQYFGPGTRLTVT.

The chain has TRBV7-3 and TRBJ1-2, with 8 bases that match TRBD1. This CDR3 has 13 residues. The germline V gene has CDR1 SGHTA and CDR2 FQGTGA. Trimming removed 4 bases from V and 4 bases from J; junction bases left unmatched: 2. CDR3 bases: TGTGCCAGCAGCTCGACAGGGGCCTATGGCTACACCTTC. It yields the protein CASSSTGAYGYTF. Together with reference TRBV7-3 and TRBJ1-2, the CDR3 gives the full variable domain: GAGVSQTPSNKVTEKGKYVELRCDPISGHTALYWYRQSLGQGPEFLIYFQGTGAADDSGLPNDRFFAVRPEGSVSTLKIQRTERGDSAVYLCASSSTGAYGYTFGSGTRLTVV.

V and J are TRBV7-3 and TRBJ2-2, with TRBD2 matching 11 bases. CDR1 is SGHTA and CDR2 is FQGTGA in the germline V gene. Trimming took 5 bases from V and 6 from J; bases not matched to a gene: 5. CDR3 length: 15 amino acids. The CDR3 is CASSPTSGTAGELFF. The DNA of the CDR3 is TGTGCCAGCAGCCCGACTAGCGGGACCGCCGGGGAGCTGTTTTTT.

In this sample, this clone turned up once. The chain is built from TRBV5-4 and TRBJ1-2, with D uncertain. V lost 0 bases to trimming and J lost 3 bases, with 12 bases between them. The germline V gene has CDR1 SGHNT and CDR2 YYREEE (reference sequence). The CDR3 contains 15 residues. For the CDR3, the DNA is TGTGCCAGCAGCTTGGGATGGCCTACCGACTATGGCTACACCTTC. It translates to CASSLGWPTDYGYTF.

This chain connects TRBV5-1 to TRBJ2-3, with D perhaps TRBD1 (6 bases). The CDR3 has 16 amino acids. Deletions cut 4 bases from V and 7 bases from J, with 22 bases between. Germline CDR1 and CDR2: SGHRS and YFSETQ. CDR3 bases: TGCGCCAGCAGCCCGAGCCCCTCAGGGGTGGGAAATACGCAGTATTTT. This translates into CASSPSPSGVGNTQYF. Filled out from reference TRBV5-1 and TRBJ2-3, the complete variable domain reads KAGVTQTPRYLIKTRGQQVTLSCSPISGHRSVSWYQQTPGQGLQFLFEYFSETQRNKGNFPGRFSGRQFSNSRSEMNVSTLELGDSALYLCASSPSPSGVGNTQYFGPGTRLTVL.